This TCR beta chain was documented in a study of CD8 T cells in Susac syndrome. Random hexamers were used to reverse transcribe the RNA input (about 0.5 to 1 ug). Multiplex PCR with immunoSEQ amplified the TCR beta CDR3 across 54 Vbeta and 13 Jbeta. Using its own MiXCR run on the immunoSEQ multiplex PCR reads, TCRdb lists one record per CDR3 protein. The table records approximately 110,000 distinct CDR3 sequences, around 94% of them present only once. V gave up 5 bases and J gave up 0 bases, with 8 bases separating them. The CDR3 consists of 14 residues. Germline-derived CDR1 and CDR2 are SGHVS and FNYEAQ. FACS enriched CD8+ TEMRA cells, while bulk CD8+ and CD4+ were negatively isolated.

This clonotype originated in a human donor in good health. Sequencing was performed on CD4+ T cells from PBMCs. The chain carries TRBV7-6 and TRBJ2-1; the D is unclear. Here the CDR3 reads CASSTDPSYNEQFF. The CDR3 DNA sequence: TGTGCCAGCAGCACCGACCCCTCCTACAATGAGCAGTTCTTC.